This entry is about one TCR beta chain. Libraries were prepared by immunoSEQ multiplex PCR; TCRdb keeps only in-frame clonotypes and omits some of them. The table includes about 270,000 clones, 82% detected once. This sample is part of a study of blood T cell repertoires in COVID-19. Study information: Acute and convalescent COVID-19 samples came from the United States, Italy and Spain.

The sample was peripheral blood. This receptor was taken from a woman younger than 35 with acute or convalescent COVID-19.

The CDR3 loop reads CASAGGGLAGLGEQFF. CDR3 in DNA: TGTGCCAGCGCTGGAGGTGGGCTAGCGGGCCTAGGGGAGCAGTTCTTC. The genes are TRBV7-9 and TRBJ2-1; 8 bases fit TRBD2. Trimming took 8 bases from V and 10 from J; bases not matched to a gene: 19. Germline CDR1 and CDR2: SEHNR and FQNEAQ (reference sequence). The length of the CDR3 is 16 residues.